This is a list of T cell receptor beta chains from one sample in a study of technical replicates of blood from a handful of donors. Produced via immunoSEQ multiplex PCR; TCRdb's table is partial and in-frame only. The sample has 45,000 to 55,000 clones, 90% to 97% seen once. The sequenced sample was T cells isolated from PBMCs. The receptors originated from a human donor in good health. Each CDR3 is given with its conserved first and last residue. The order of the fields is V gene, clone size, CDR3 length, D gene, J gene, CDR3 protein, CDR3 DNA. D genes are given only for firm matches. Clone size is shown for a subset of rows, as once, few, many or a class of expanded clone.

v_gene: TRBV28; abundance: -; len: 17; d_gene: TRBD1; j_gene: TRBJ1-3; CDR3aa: CASSLYGTGVMGNTIYF; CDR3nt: TGTGCCAGCAGTTTATACGGGACAGGGGTAATGGGAAACACCATATATTTT
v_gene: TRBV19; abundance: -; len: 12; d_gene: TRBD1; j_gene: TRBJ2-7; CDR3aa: CAIGTVYGEQYF; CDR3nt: TGTGCCATCGGGACAGTGTATGGCGAGCAGTACTTC
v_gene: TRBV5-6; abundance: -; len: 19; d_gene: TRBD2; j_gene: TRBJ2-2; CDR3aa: CASSLTSGRSNMNTGELFF; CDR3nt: TGTGCCAGCAGCTTGACTAGCGGGAGGTCTAATATGAACACCGGGGAGCTGTTTTTT
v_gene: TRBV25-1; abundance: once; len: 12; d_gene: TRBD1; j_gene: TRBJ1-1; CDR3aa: CASSDLTGRAFF; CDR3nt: TGTGCCAGCAGTGACTTGACAGGGAGGGCTTTCTTT
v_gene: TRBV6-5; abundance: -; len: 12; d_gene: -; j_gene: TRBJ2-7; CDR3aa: CASGTILTGQYF; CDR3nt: TGTGCCAGCGGGACAATTTTGACGGGGCAGTACTTC
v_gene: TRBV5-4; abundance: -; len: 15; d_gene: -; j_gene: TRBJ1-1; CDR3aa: CASSLVTGLFTEAFF; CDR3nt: TGTGCCAGCAGCTTGGTTACAGGGTTGTTCACTGAAGCTTTCTTT
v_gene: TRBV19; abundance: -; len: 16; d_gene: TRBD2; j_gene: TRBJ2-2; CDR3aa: CASRVRLAGGAGELFF; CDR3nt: TGTGCCAGTAGGGTACGACTAGCGGGAGGAGCCGGGGAGCTGTTTTTT
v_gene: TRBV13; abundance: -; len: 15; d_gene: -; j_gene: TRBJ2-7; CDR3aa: CASSLGGMTSYEQYF; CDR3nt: TGTGCCAGCAGCCTCGGCGGGATGACTTCCTACGAGCAGTACTTC
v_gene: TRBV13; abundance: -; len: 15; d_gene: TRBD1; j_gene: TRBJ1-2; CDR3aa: CASSFPTGGTYGYTF; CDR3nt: TGTGCCAGCAGCTTCCCGACAGGGGGGACCTATGGCTACACCTTC
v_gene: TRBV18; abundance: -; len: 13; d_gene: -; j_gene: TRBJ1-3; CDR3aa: CAGQTGSGNTIYF; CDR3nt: TGTGCCGGCCAGACAGGCTCTGGAAACACCATATATTTT
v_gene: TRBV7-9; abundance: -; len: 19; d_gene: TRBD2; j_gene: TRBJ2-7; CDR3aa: CASSLDYRMTSGRAYEQYF; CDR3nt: TGTGCCAGCAGCTTAGACTACAGAATGACTAGCGGGAGGGCCTACGAGCAGTACTTC
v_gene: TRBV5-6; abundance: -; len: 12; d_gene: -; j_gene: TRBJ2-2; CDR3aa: CASRNGAGELFF; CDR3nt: TGTGCCAGCAGGAACGGGGCCGGGGAGCTGTTTTTT
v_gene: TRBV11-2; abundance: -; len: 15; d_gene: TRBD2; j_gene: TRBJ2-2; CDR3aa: CASTGLAGDTGELFF; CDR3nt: TGTGCCAGCACTGGACTAGCGGGAGACACCGGGGAGCTGTTTTTT
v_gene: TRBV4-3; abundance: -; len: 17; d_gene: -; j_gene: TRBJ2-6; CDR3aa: CASSQDGRGTGANVLTF; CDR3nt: TGCGCCAGCAGCCAAGATGGCCGGGGGACTGGGGCCAACGTCCTGACTTTC
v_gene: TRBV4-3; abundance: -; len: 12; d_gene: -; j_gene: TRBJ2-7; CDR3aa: CASSQEGGEQYF; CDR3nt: TGCGCCAGCAGCCAAGAAGGGGGAGAGCAGTACTTC
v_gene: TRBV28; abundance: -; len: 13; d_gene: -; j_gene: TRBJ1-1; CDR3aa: CASVWHMNTEAFF; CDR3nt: TGTGCCAGCGTGTGGCACATGAACACTGAAGCTTTCTTT
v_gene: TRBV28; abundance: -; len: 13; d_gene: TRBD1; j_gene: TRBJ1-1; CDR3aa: CASRLQGRTEAFF; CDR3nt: TGTGCCAGCAGACTACAGGGGAGAACTGAAGCTTTCTTT
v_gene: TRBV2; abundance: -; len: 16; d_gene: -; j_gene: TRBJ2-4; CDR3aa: CASIPGNLLAKNIQYF; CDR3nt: TGTGCCAGCATTCCAGGAAATTTGCTAGCCAAAAACATTCAGTACTTC
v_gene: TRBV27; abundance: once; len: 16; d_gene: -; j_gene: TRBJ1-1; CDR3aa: CASSYSSGALNTEAFF; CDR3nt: TGTGCCAGCAGTTATTCCTCAGGGGCCCTGAACACTGAAGCTTTCTTT
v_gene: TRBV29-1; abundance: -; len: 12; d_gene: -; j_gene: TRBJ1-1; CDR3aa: CSGVTGNTEAFF; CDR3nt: TGCAGCGGGGTGACAGGGAACACTGAAGCTTTCTTT
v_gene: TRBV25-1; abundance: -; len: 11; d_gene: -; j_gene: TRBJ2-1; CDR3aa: CATALGDEQFF; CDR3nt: TGTGCCACCGCACTAGGTGATGAGCAGTTCTTC
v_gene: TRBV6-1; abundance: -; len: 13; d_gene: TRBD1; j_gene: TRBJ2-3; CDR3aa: CASRGTGTDTQYF; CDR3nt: TGTGCCTCCAGAGGGACAGGGACAGATACGCAGTATTTT
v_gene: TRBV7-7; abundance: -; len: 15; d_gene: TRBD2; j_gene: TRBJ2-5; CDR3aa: CASRRISGRQETQYF; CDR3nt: TGTGCTAGCAGGCGTATAAGCGGGAGACAAGAGACCCAGTACTTC
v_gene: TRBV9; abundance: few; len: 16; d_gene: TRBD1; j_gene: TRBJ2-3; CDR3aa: CASSARRTGQTDTQYF; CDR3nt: TGTGCCAGCAGCGCCCGAAGGACAGGCCAAACAGATACGCAGTATTTT
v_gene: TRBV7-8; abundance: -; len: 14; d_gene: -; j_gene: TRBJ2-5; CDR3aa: CASSLVNREETQYF; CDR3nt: TGTGCCAGCAGCTTAGTAAACAGGGAAGAGACCCAGTACTTC
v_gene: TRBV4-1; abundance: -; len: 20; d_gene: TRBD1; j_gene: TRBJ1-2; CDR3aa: CASSQKVLGDRGYPNYGYTF; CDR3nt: TGCGCCAGCAGCCAAAAAGTACTGGGAGACAGGGGGTATCCTAACTATGGCTACACCTTC
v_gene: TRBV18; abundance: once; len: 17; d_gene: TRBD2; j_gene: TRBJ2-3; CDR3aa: CASSPRPLAGGTDTQYF; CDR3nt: TGTGCCAGCTCACCACGGCCACTAGCGGGAGGCACAGATACGCAGTATTTT
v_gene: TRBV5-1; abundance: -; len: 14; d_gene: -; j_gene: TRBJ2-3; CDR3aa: CASSWRAETDTQYF; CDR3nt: TGCGCCAGCAGCTGGAGAGCCGAGACAGATACGCAGTATTTT
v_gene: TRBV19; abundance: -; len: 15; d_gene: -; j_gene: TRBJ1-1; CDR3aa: CASTPLGRGLPEAFF; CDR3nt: TGTGCCAGTACTCCATTGGGGAGGGGTTTACCTGAAGCTTTCTTT